This TCR beta chain emerged from a study of T cell responses to AZD1222 COVID-19 vaccine (dated by TCRdb to the early 2020s). Notes on the research overall: TCR sequencing covered 233 trial participants: roughly 200 given two doses of AZD1222 and approximately 26 given two doses of MenACWY control vaccine. Trial participants were enrolled by age into subgroups of 18-55, 56-69 and 70-plus years, and about 150, 27 and 61 TCR-sequenced participants, respectively, were included in these subgroups. General findings and caveats noted by the study authors: Because no day 14 peak-response samples were available, repertoires were characterized only after the peak T cell response. CD4 TCRs associated with the vaccine covered the entire spike protein, and the dominant responses were in regions 160-218 and 743-854. In the small 56-69-year group, the increase in depth fell short of significance, most likely because of low power. After two AZD1222 doses, both the breadth and the depth of spike-specific TCRs were significantly higher than at day 0 and than in MenACWY recipients. Epitopes outside the regions mutated in the B.1.351 and B.1.1.7 variants were reportedly recognized by nearly half of the unique spike-specific TCRs. Conclusions about previously exposed vaccinees were limited because only six AZD1222 recipients were SARS-CoV-2 seropositive at baseline. Most participants were white British and females outnumbered males, and the authors suggested that clonal diversity may have been underestimated.

The sample's time point label is to be understood as: about 28 days (+/-7) after the second vaccine dose. AZD1222 recipients with second doses at about 4 weeks or about 12 weeks were pooled, because spike-specific TCR depth and breadth did not differ between schedules. Samples from vaccinated people were obtained from the UK trials COV001 and COV002, which included a single-blind randomized controlled phase 2/3 trial of AZD1222 (ChAdOx1 nCoV-19) in healthy adults. For TCRbeta chain sequencing, PBMC samples were collected from trial participants at day 0 and at day 28 after the second dose. This clone has a handful of counts. What antigen it recognizes has not been identified. Base qualities are not recorded, but no much larger clone differs from it by a single base. Trimming takes 3 bases off V and 3 bases off J; junction bases not matched to a gene: 4. CDR3 length: 14 amino acids, cysteine to phenylalanine. Only CDR3 DNA is held: 42 bases, read in frame from base 1. The germline V gene supplies CDR1 MRHNA and CDR2 SNTAGT.

The CDR3 regions of human TCRbeta chains were subjected to immunosequencing. Per the source publication's procedure: TCRs in the repertoires were matched against a reference library of SARS-CoV-2-specific TCRs that had been generated with the MIRA antigen-specificity platform. Breadth was defined as the fraction of unique TCRs that were SARS-CoV-2-associated, and depth was defined as the fraction of total T cells that were SARS-CoV-2-associated. Using the MIRA data, every spike-specific TCR was mapped to the spike region that the TCR reacted to and assigned to either a CD4 or a CD8 class. Log10-transformed breadth and depth values were compared by one-way ANOVA with Sidak's multiple comparisons tests. In TCRdb, the immuneACCESS table is reduced to in-frame sequences with V and J assigned. These tables do not hold every clone; where another copy was compared, an unresolved V gene accounts for under half, and the others remain unexplained. That table gives V, J and clone size, and the DNA gave D and trimming. In all, the sample holds just over 150,000 clones, and 90% to 95% of those were seen once. The leading ten clones occupy 1.5% of the sample.

The sequence was collected from an adult who received the AZD1222 COVID-19 vaccine. Here the chain combines TRBV6-4 and TRBJ2-5; 7 bases in between match TRBD2. The input for sequencing was peripheral blood, taken 28 days after the second AZD1222 dose. The nucleotide sequence reads TGTGCCAGCAGTGAGCGTCTAGCGGAAGAGACCCAGTACTTC. This gives the protein CASSERLAEETQYF.